This TCR beta chain was obtained from a study of blood T cell repertoires in COVID-19. Study at large: The United States, Italy and Spain supplied acute and convalescent COVID-19 samples.

This study enrolled people aged about 18 to 100 from around 25 US geographic areas. Participants' reported clinical history set cohort assignment. As processed by the authors: From reference gene primer amplification, estimates of nucleated cell counts were derived. The table came from immunoSEQ multiplex PCR; TCRdb's copy has only in-frame clones and leaves some out. The V and J calls and the clone size are those of that table, but D and trimming were determined from the DNA. The table lists some 140,000 clones, roughly 83% of them singletons. Between the trimmed V and J ends, which lost 3 bases and 2 bases, there was a span of 17 bases. The germline CDR1 and CDR2 sequences are LGHNA and YSLEER. CDR3 length: 17 amino acids.

The genes are TRBV4-3 and TRBJ1-3, with a possible D match to TRBD1 (5 bases). This TCR was sampled from a man in his forties with acute COVID-19. Sequencing used PBMCs or T cells enriched from blood (not recorded which). CDR3 in amino acids: CASSQDRQITPGNTIYF. The CDR3 DNA follows: TGCGCCAGCAGCCAGGATCGACAGATCACCCCTGGAAACACCATATATTTT.